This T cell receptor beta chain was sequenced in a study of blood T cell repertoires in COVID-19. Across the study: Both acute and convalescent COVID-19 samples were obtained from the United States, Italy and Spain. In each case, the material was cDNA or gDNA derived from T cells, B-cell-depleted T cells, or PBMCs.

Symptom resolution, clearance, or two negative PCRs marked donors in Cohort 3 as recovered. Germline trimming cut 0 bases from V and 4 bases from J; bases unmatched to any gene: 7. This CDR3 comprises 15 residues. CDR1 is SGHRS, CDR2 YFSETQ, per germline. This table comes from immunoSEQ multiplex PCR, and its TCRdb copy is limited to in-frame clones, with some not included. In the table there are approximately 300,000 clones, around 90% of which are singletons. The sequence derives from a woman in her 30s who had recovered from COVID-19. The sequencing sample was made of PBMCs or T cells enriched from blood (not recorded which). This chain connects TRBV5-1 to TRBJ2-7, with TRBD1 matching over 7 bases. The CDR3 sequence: CASSLVVGQKYEQYF. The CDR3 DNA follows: TGCGCCAGCAGCTTGGTAGTGGGACAGAAATACGAGCAGTACTTC.